The 14 T cell receptor beta chains below come from one sample, sequenced in a study of regulatory T cells in long-lasting Graves disease. Time point: persistent/refractory GD, antithyroid drugs over 5 years with positive TRAb. RNA extracted from PBMCs served as the sequencing template. Assembly of TCR beta libraries relied on iRepertoire HTBI primers together with Arm-PCR of CDR3 regions. TCRdb redid the calling of the multiplex PCR reads with MiXCR, one entry per CDR3 protein. This table holds about 660,000 distinct CDR3 sequences, approximately 31% found once. The source material was peripheral blood mononuclear cells (PBMCs), sampled when the disease was refractory, from a patient treated with antithyroid drugs. These receptors all stem from a female donor with Graves disease.

The rearrangement links TRBV7-2 to TRBJ2-7, with 9 bases matching TRBD2. This CDR3 region has 14 residues. Per germline, CDR1 SGHTA and CDR2 FQGNSA. V lost 6 bases to trimming and J lost 3 bases; unmatched junction nucleotides: 6. The CDR3: CASSSQTSGYEQYF. CDR3 nucleotide sequence: TGTGCCAGCAGTTCCCAGACTAGCGGCTACGAGCAGTACTTC. The whole variable domain, filled in from reference TRBV7-2 and TRBJ2-7, reads GAGVSQSPSNKVTEKGKDVELRCDPISGHTALYWYRQSLGQGLEFLIYFQGNSAPDKSGLPSDRFSAERTGGSVSTLTIQRTQQEDSAVYLCASSSQTSGYEQYFGPGTRLTVT.

This clonotype was seen only a few times. The V and J genes are TRBV12-3 or TRBV12-4 and TRBJ1-2, with 7 nucleotides matching TRBD1. The CDR3 runs 15 residues. V dropped 6 bases and J dropped 8; count of bases not matched to a gene: 15. The CDR3 reads CASSDDRVFSGGYTF. CDR3 nucleotides: TGTGCCAGCAGCGACGACAGGGTTTTTTCGGGCGGCTACACCTTC.

This clonotype came up many times. J is TRBJ1-2 and V is TRBV28, with D possibly being TRBD1 (6 bases). V lost 1 base and J 2 bases, leaving 17 bases between the germline ends. This CDR3 region has 17 residues. Germline V lookup: CDR1 MDHEN, CDR2 SYDVKM. The CDR3 region is CASSLFFAGARNYGYTF. The CDR3 nucleotides read TGTGCCAGCAGTTTATTTTTCGCAGGGGCCCGCAACTATGGCTACACCTTC.

The chain joins TRBV20-1 to TRBJ1-5, with D hard to call. This CDR3 spans 12 amino acids. CDR1 is DFQATT, CDR2 SNEGSKA, per germline (reference sequence). V gave up 4 bases and J gave up 7 bases, with 11 bases separating them. The CDR3 nucleotides are TGCAGTGCTACGCTTCTCGGGCAGCCCCAGCATTTT. This codes for CSATLLGQPQHF.

This chain links TRBV6-1 with TRBJ1-1; D perhaps matches TRBD1 (6 bases). V dropped 6 bases and J dropped 1 base, with 15 bases sitting between them. Germline V lookup: CDR1 MNHNS, CDR2 SASEGT. The CDR3 loop spans 15 amino acids. In nucleotides, the CDR3 is TGTGCCAGCAGGAAGCCTGACAGGCCGAACACTGAAGCTTTCTTT. Protein product: CASRKPDRPNTEAFF.

This clonotype was counted ten times or more. The V gene is TRBV6-1, the J gene TRBJ1-1, with TRBD1 identical over 7 bases. The CDR3 extends over 16 amino acids. Per germline, CDR1 MNHNS and CDR2 SASEGT. Trimming took 6 bases from V and 0 from J; bases not matched to a gene: 10. CDR3 residues: CASSLRTGRMNTEAFF. As DNA, the CDR3 is TGTGCCAGCAGCCTAAGGACAGGACGCATGAACACTGAAGCTTTCTTT.

This clonotype has a handful of counts. The chain recombines TRBV20-1 with TRBJ2-7; TRBD2 is a possible D gene (6 bases). Trimming took off 5 bases at V and 5 bases at J, with 7 bases between the two ends. Germline V gene sequence: CDR1 DFQATT, CDR2 SNEGSKA (reference sequence). This CDR3 has 10 amino acids. Here the CDR3 DNA reads TGCAGTGCTGGAGGGCACGAGCAGTACTTC. It is translated as CSAGGHEQYF.

This clonotype was recorded many times. The J gene is TRBJ1-2, the V gene TRBV6-1; TRBD1 is a possible D gene (6 bases). Germline loops: CDR1 MNHNS, CDR2 SASEGT. CDR3 size: 13 residues. Trimming removed 5 bases from V and 2 bases from J, with 9 bases in between. The CDR3: CASSRQANYGYTF. The DNA for the CDR3 is TGTGCCAGCAGTAGACAGGCAAACTATGGCTACACCTTC.

This chain connects TRBV6-1 to TRBJ1-5; TRBD1 matches 11 bases. CDR1 is MNHNS, CDR2 SASEGT, per germline. CDR3 length: 15 amino acids. V was clipped by 5 bases and J by 6 bases; unmatched bases: 6. The CDR3: CASSPGQGVSQPQHF. CDR3 coding DNA: TGTGCCAGCAGTCCGGGACAGGGGGTGAGTCAGCCCCAGCATTTT.

The sample holds a few counts of this clonotype. The chain couples TRBV20-1 to TRBJ1-1, with D perhaps matching TRBD1 (5 bases). Deletions cut 1 base from V and 10 bases from J, with 7 bases between. Germline CDR1 DFQATT, CDR2 SNEGSKA (reference sequence). The length of the CDR3 is 10 residues. The chain's CDR3 is CSARGGIAFF. CDR3 sequence (DNA): TGCAGTGCTAGAGGGGGGATAGCTTTCTTT.

A remark on this clonotype: Compared with germline, one end of the junction differs, possibly owing to a read error. This chain uses TRBV15 with TRBJ1-5; 8 bases align to TRBD1. This CDR3 has 16 amino acids. Germline V gene sequence: CDR1 LNHNV, CDR2 YYDKDF (reference sequence). CDR3 protein: CAASRDDRGSNQPQHF. The CDR3 DNA sequence: TGTGCCGCCAGCAGAGACGACAGGGGCAGCAATCAGCCCCAGCATTTT.

V gene TRBV29-1 combines with J gene TRBJ2-2; D unclear. Germline CDR1 is SQVTM and CDR2 is ANQGSEA. CDR3 size: 13 residues. Trimming took off 4 bases at V and 1 base at J, with 7 bases between the two ends. Here the CDR3 reads CSVVSRNTGELFF. For the CDR3, the DNA is TGCAGCGTTGTGAGCAGGAACACCGGGGAGCTGTTTTTT.

This clonotype came up a few times. The chain recombines TRBV12-3 or TRBV12-4 with TRBJ1-2, with a tentative D call TRBD1 (5 bases). Trimming removed 8 bases from V and 3 bases from J, with 25 bases in between. The CDR3 totals 17 residues. The CDR3 coding sequence is TGTGCCAGCTTCCGGGAAGGGGTGGCGCTGGGGTACTATGGCTACACCTTC. Residues: CASFREGVALGYYGYTF.

This clonotype was recorded a few times. The chain recombines TRBV20-1 with TRBJ1-1; TRBD1 matches at 8 bases. The trim removed 2 bases at V and 4 bases at J, leaving 9 bases unmatched. This CDR3 has 15 amino acids. Germline CDR1 is DFQATT and CDR2 is SNEGSKA (reference sequence). The CDR3 nucleotides read TGCAGTGCTAGACCTTCGACAGGGGAACGCACTGAAGCTTTCTTT. This gives the protein CSARPSTGERTEAFF.